The sequence of this T cell receptor beta chain was determined in a study of CD8 T cells in Susac syndrome. Trimming took off 0 bases at V and 5 bases at J, with 11 bases between the two ends. The germline CDR1 and CDR2 sequences are SGHRS and YFSETQ. The length of the CDR3 is 15 residues. The multiple sclerosis controls were treatment-naive patients, and their relapsing-remitting disease was stable or active. Both CD4+ and CD8+ T cells were negatively isolated, and TEMRA cells underwent FACS enrichment. With random hexamers, reverse transcription was performed on roughly 0.5 to 1 ug of RNA. TCRdb independently ran MiXCR on the immunoSEQ multiplex PCR reads; one entry per CDR3 protein. The sample holds roughly 80,000 distinct CDR3 sequences, roughly 90% seen once.

This TCR came from a human donor with multiple sclerosis. The chain carries TRBV5-1 and TRBJ1-4, with D uncertain. The sequenced sample was CD8+ T cells from PBMCs. In nucleotides, the CDR3 is TGCGCCAGCAGCTTGGGAGCATCCGGAAATGAAAAACTGTTTTTT. This translates into CASSLGASGNEKLFF.